This is a list of T cell receptor beta chains from one sample in a study of OX40 agonist ivuxolimab in advanced cancers. Method: immunoSEQ multiplex PCR; TCRdb's copy keeps in-frame clones and lacks some. The repertoire consists of around 25,000 clones, with roughly 82% occurring once and the leading ten covering roughly a quarter. The sample here was CD4+ or CD8+ T cells sorted from blood, taken in a trial of the OX40 agonist ivuxolimab. Receptors were obtained from an adult with an advanced solid tumor such as melanoma, head and neck, liver or kidney cancer. CDR3s include the opening cysteine and the closing phenylalanine or tryptophan. Fields, in order: clone size, V gene, J gene, D gene, CDR3 protein, CDR3 DNA. D genes are given only for firm matches. Clone size is given for some rows only: seen once, a few or many times, or a class if the clone is expanded.

.	TRBV7-9	TRBJ2-4	.	CASSLSPGPNTF	TGTGCCAGCAGCTTAAGTCCGGGGCCTAATACCTTC
.	TRBV4-2	TRBJ2-2	.	CASSHTGTPRLFF	TGTGCCAGCAGCCACACCGGGACACCGAGACTGTTTTTT
once	TRBV6-5	TRBJ2-5	.	CASSYSTRAIQETQYF	TGTGCCAGCAGTTACTCTACTAGGGCAATCCAAGAGACCCAGTACTTC
.	TRBV6-5	TRBJ1-2	.	CASSYLTGGGDGYTF	TGTGCCAGCAGTTACCTGACGGGCGGCGGGGATGGCTACACCTTC
medium-sized	TRBV7-9	TRBJ2-2	TRBD1	CASSFRGQGFHGELFF	TGTGCCAGCAGCTTTAGGGGACAGGGGTTCCACGGGGAGCTGTTTTTT
.	TRBV27	TRBJ2-7	.	CASSLRGRRSYEQYF	TGTGCCAGCAGTTTACGGGGACGGCGATCCTACGAGCAGTACTTC
.	TRBV6-5	TRBJ2-3	.	CASSPWGPTDTQYF	TGTGCCAGCAGCCCGTGGGGCCCCACAGATACGCAGTATTTT
once	TRBV7-6	TRBJ2-3	.	CASSSSGEDADTQYF	TGTGCCAGCAGCTCCTCGGGGGAGGACGCAGATACGCAGTATTTT
.	TRBV6-5	TRBJ1-5	.	CASSYNRVDQPQHF	TGTGCCAGCAGTTACAACAGGGTGGATCAGCCCCAGCATTTT
.	TRBV4-1	TRBJ1-5	.	CASSQVPQASNQPQHF	TGCGCCAGCAGCCAAGTGCCACAGGCTAGCAATCAGCCCCAGCATTTT
medium-sized	TRBV9	TRBJ2-2	.	CASSVQYRNGELFF	TGTGCCAGCAGCGTACAATACCGGAACGGGGAGCTGTTTTTT
.	TRBV6-4	TRBJ2-2	TRBD2	CASSVSAGGNTGELFF	TGTGCCAGCAGTGTATCGGCGGGAGGTAACACCGGGGAGCTGTTTTTT
.	TRBV7-3	TRBJ2-6	.	CASSYIGANVLTF	TGTGCCAGCAGTTATATTGGGGCCAACGTCCTGACTTTC
.	TRBV7-3	TRBJ2-3	.	CASSLGGGHTDTQYF	TGTGCCAGCAGCTTGGGGGGCGGTCACACAGATACGCAGTATTTT
once	TRBV9	TRBJ2-7	.	CASSGSSHEQYF	TGTGCCAGCAGCGGGAGTTCCCACGAGCAGTACTTC
.	TRBV7-9	TRBJ2-3	.	CASRRGTDTQYF	TGTGCCAGCCGTAGGGGCACAGATACGCAGTATTTT
.	TRBV6-4	TRBJ2-1	TRBD2	CASSDRASGYNEQFF	TGTGCCAGCAGTGACCGGGCTAGCGGCTACAATGAGCAGTTCTTC
.	TRBV4-1	TRBJ2-5	TRBD2	CASSQEREGVTQYF	TGCGCCAGCAGCCAAGAGCGGGAGGGCGTGACCCAGTACTTC
.	TRBV7-9	TRBJ2-5	TRBD1	CASSLDRSGGIQTQYF	TGTGCCAGCAGCTTAGATCGGTCAGGGGGAATTCAGACCCAGTACTTC
.	TRBV7-2	TRBJ2-7	TRBD1	CASNLEGAGPFEQYF	TGTGCCAGCAACTTAGAGGGGGCGGGCCCCTTCGAGCAGTACTTC
.	TRBV30	TRBJ2-2	TRBD2	CAWRGMTSGTGGELFF	TGTGCCTGGAGGGGGATGACTAGCGGGACGGGCGGGGAGCTGTTTTTT
.	TRBV6-5	TRBJ2-1	.	CASSLDTYNEQFF	TGTGCCAGCAGTTTGGACACATACAATGAGCAGTTCTTC
.	TRBV5-1	TRBJ2-7	TRBD1	CASSSGYGQGQEQYF	TGCGCCAGCAGCTCGGGATACGGACAGGGGCAGGAGCAGTACTTC
.	TRBV19	TRBJ1-1	.	CASSIRAPTGTEAFF	TGTGCCAGTAGTATCCGGGCCCCAACGGGCACTGAAGCTTTCTTT
.	TRBV10-2	TRBJ2-5	.	CASSVRGYQETQYF	TGCGCCAGCAGTGTAAGGGGGTACCAAGAGACCCAGTACTTC
.	TRBV19	TRBJ2-3	TRBD1	CASSKAGTETDTQYF	TGTGCCAGTAGTAAGGCCGGGACAGAAACAGATACGCAGTATTTT
.	TRBV19	TRBJ2-7	TRBD1	CASSIGTGFWYEQYF	TGTGCCAGTAGTATCGGGACAGGGTTTTGGTACGAGCAGTACTTC
.	TRBV6-5	TRBJ1-2	TRBD1	CASIPGTGSYGYTF	TGTGCCAGCATTCCCGGGACAGGGAGTTATGGCTACACCTTC
.	TRBV28	TRBJ2-1	.	CASSPRPSWPSSYNEQFF	TGTGCCAGCAGTCCCCGCCCCTCCTGGCCTAGCTCCTACAATGAGCAGTTCTTC
.	TRBV2	TRBJ1-6	.	CASSEFRLLADSPLHF	TGTGCCAGCAGTGAATTCCGACTCCTAGCGGATTCACCCCTCCACTTT
.	TRBV4-1	TRBJ2-7	.	CASSQGTSFSYEQYF	TGCGCCAGCAGCCAAGGGACCTCCTTCTCCTACGAGCAGTACTTC
.	TRBV7-9	TRBJ2-2	TRBD1	CAKGQGVSPGELFF	TGTGCCAAGGGACAGGGGGTCTCACCGGGGGAGCTGTTTTTT
.	TRBV28	TRBJ1-1	TRBD1	CASNKRTGVNTEAFF	TGTGCCAGCAACAAACGGACAGGGGTGAACACTGAAGCTTTCTTT
.	TRBV7-2	TRBJ2-7	.	CASSLGTTEQYF	TGTGCCAGCAGCTTAGGGACTACAGAGCAGTACTTC
.	TRBV4-1	TRBJ2-1	TRBD2	CASSQEGTSGNEQFF	TGCGCCAGCAGCCAAGAAGGGACTAGCGGCAATGAGCAGTTCTTC
.	TRBV7-2	TRBJ2-7	.	CASSPYSSYEQYF	TGTGCCAGCAGCCCCTACAGCTCCTACGAGCAGTACTTC
.	TRBV5-1	TRBJ2-5	TRBD2	CASSFGTRTSGPTGETQYF	TGCGCCAGCAGCTTCGGGACCCGGACTAGCGGGCCGACTGGGGAGACCCAGTACTTC
.	TRBV21-1	TRBJ2-2	.	CASSKYSGSVSGELFF	TGTGCCAGCAGCAAATATAGCGGGAGTGTGTCCGGGGAGCTGTTTTTT
once	TRBV5-4	TRBJ2-5	TRBD1	CASSPKGAYQETQYF	TGTGCCAGCAGCCCTAAGGGGGCGTACCAAGAGACCCAGTACTTC
.	TRBV19	TRBJ1-2	.	CASSIRTGDGYTF	TGTGCCAGTAGTATTAGAACAGGCGATGGCTACACCTTC
.	TRBV5-5	TRBJ2-3	.	CASSPYPALADTQYF	TGTGCCAGCAGCCCCTACCCGGCATTGGCAGATACGCAGTATTTT
.	TRBV4-1	TRBJ2-7	.	CASSLPGTYEQYF	TGCGCCAGCAGCCTCCCCGGGACCTACGAGCAGTACTTC
.	TRBV7-9	TRBJ2-5	.	CASSSIFFETQYF	TGTGCCAGCAGCTCCATCTTTTTTGAGACCCAGTACTTC
.	TRBV27	TRBJ2-7	.	CASSSGSSYEQYF	TGTGCCAGCAGTTCCGGGAGCTCCTACGAGCAGTACTTC
.	TRBV6-5	TRBJ2-1	.	CASSYRSGSSYNEQFF	TGTGCCAGCAGTTACCGCTCCGGGAGTTCCTACAATGAGCAGTTCTTC
.	TRBV27	TRBJ2-1	.	CASSPSSRNEQFF	TGTGCCAGCAGTCCATCTAGTCGCAATGAGCAGTTCTTC
.	TRBV9	TRBJ2-3	.	CASSLNNGGSTDTQYF	TGTGCCAGCAGCCTTAATAATGGGGGGAGCACAGATACGCAGTATTTT
.	TRBV7-9	TRBJ2-3	.	CASSYSGTFGDTQYF	TGTGCCAGCAGCTATAGCGGAACCTTCGGCGATACGCAGTATTTT
.	TRBV9	TRBJ2-7	.	CASSVTEEARGYEQYF	TGTGCCAGCAGCGTAACCGAGGAGGCCCGGGGCTACGAGCAGTACTTC
.	TRBV10-3	TRBJ2-1	.	CAAVAEPRSNEQFF	TGTGCCGCCGTAGCGGAACCGAGGAGCAATGAGCAGTTCTTC
.	TRBV5-4	TRBJ2-7	.	CASSLGESYEQYF	TGTGCCAGCAGCTTGGGGGAGTCCTACGAGCAGTACTTC
.	TRBV12-5	TRBJ2-5	TRBD2	CASGLVSGTSGRAGEGTQYF	TGTGCTAGTGGTTTGGTAAGCGGGACTAGCGGGAGGGCCGGAGAGGGGACCCAGTACTTC
.	TRBV11-2	TRBJ2-7	.	CASSYNAIGEQYF	TGTGCCAGCAGTTACAACGCGATCGGGGAGCAGTACTTC
.	TRBV9	TRBJ2-5	.	CASSERQGRLGETQYF	TGTGCCAGCAGCGAACGCCAGGGCAGGCTAGGAGAGACCCAGTACTTC